One sample yielded the 22 T cell receptor beta chains listed below, sequenced in a study of T cells after posttransplantation cyclophosphamide. Some clones are missing from TCRdb's copy, which holds only in-frame ones; the method was immunoSEQ multiplex PCR. Of some 53,000 clones listed, about 82% were seen once; the top ten hold less than 3.5%. The sample consisted of PBMCs. These receptors came from a young man with a blood cancer, CMV-positive, and with a related stem cell donor.

The chain links TRBV29-1 to TRBJ2-6; D is perhaps TRBD2 (5 bases). Germline values: CDR1 SQVTM, CDR2 ANQGSEA. CDR3 length: 16 amino acids. The ends were cut back, 4 bases at V and 0 bases at J, with 13 bases in the middle. The CDR3 protein is CSVGLATDSGANVLTF. CDR3 DNA sequence: TGCAGCGTTGGCCTAGCTACGGACTCTGGGGCCAACGTCCTGACTTTC.

The chain couples TRBV5-1 to TRBJ2-2; D possibly corresponds to TRBD2 (5 bases). Deletions cut 4 bases from V and 8 bases from J, with 21 bases between. There are 16 residues in the CDR3. Germline V gene sequence: CDR1 SGHRS, CDR2 YFSETQ. CDR3 sequence: CASSPNSDGTSGELFF. In DNA, the CDR3 is TGCGCCAGCAGCCCCAATAGCGACGGTACTTCTGGGGAGCTGTTTTTT. Looking up the rest from reference TRBV5-1 and TRBJ2-2 gives the full variable domain: KAGVTQTPRYLIKTRGQQVTLSCSPISGHRSVSWYQQTPGQGLQFLFEYFSETQRNKGNFPGRFSGRQFSNSRSEMNVSTLELGDSALYLCASSPNSDGTSGELFFGEGSRLTVL.

The rearrangement links TRBV20-1 to TRBJ2-7; the D gene is possibly TRBD2 (6 bases). The V end lost 6 bases, the J end lost 4 bases, and 10 bases lay between the germline ends. CDR3 size: 11 residues. Germline CDR1 is DFQATT and CDR2 is SNEGSKA (reference sequence). The CDR3 DNA is TGCAGTGCCCCCGGGACTTACGAGCAGTACTTC. It encodes CSAPGTYEQYF.

The chain combines TRBV6-4 with TRBJ2-1; 7 nucleotides align to TRBD2. The CDR3 has 16 amino acids. Per germline, CDR1 MRHNA and CDR2 SNTAGT. Trimming removed 0 bases from V and 5 bases from J; junction bases left unmatched: 7. CDR3 protein: CASSDSSAGEHNEQFF. In DNA form, the CDR3 reads TGTGCCAGCAGTGACTCGAGCGCGGGAGAACACAATGAGCAGTTCTTC.

V usage is TRBV9 and J usage is TRBJ2-2; 8 bases line up with TRBD2. The CDR3 covers 16 residues. The trim removed 0 bases at V and 0 bases at J, leaving 1 base unmatched. Germline V gene sequence: CDR1 SGDLS, CDR2 YYNGEE. CDR3 protein: CASSVELAANTGELFF. The CDR3 DNA reads TGTGCCAGCAGCGTAGAACTAGCGGCGAACACCGGGGAGCTGTTTTTT.

As DNA, the CDR3 is TGTGCCAGCAGGGGGGCAGCCCAGAACACCGGGGAGCTGTTTTTT. Translated: CASRGAAQNTGELFF. The chain is built from TRBV27 and TRBJ2-2; D may be TRBD1 (6 bases). Germline CDR1 and CDR2: MNHEY and SMNVEV (reference sequence). CDR3 length: 15 residues. Trimming took 6 bases from V and 1 from J, leaving 12 bases between them.

The chain couples TRBV9 to TRBJ2-1, with TRBD2 matching 14 bases. This CDR3 is 16 amino acids long. The V gene's germline CDR1 is SGDLS and CDR2 YYNGEE. The V and J ends lost 4 bases and 8 bases, in that order; junction bases with no gene match: 8. CDR3 protein: CASSPRLAGGPHEQFF. CDR3 in DNA: TGTGCCAGCAGCCCGAGACTAGCGGGAGGGCCTCATGAGCAGTTCTTC.

The chain has TRBV7-9 and TRBJ1-3; D not certain. V was clipped by 10 bases and J by 7 bases, with 17 bases between them. In germline, CDR1 is SEHNR, CDR2 FQNEAQ (reference sequence). This CDR3 has 13 amino acids. CDR3 sequence: CATDGILGNTIYF. The CDR3, as DNA: TGTGCCACCGACGGGATCCTCGGGAACACCATATATTTT.

The chain combines TRBV7-9 with TRBJ2-1, with 7 bases aligning to TRBD1. The CDR3 contains 15 residues. The junction had 8 bases not matched to a gene; V was cut back by 1 base and J by 8 bases. Germline CDR1 SEHNR, CDR2 FQNEAQ (reference sequence). The CDR3 sequence is CASSLDIDRADEQFF. In DNA form, the CDR3 reads TGTGCCAGCAGCTTAGATATAGACAGGGCAGATGAGCAGTTCTTC.

The chain is built from TRBV7-8 and TRBJ2-7, with TRBD2 matching 7 bases. Trimming removed 3 bases from V and 5 bases from J; junction bases left unmatched: 7. Germline values: CDR1 SGHVS, CDR2 FQNEAQ. The CDR3 extends over 14 amino acids. The CDR3 sequence is CASSFRLALDEQYF. The CDR3 DNA reads as TGTGCCAGCAGCTTCCGACTAGCTCTCGACGAGCAGTACTTC.

This clone turned up a few times. The rearrangement links TRBV5-6 to TRBJ1-1; D unresolved. The V gene lost 2 bases and the J gene lost 4 bases, with 15 bases spanning the gap. Germline V gene lookup returns CDR1 SGHDT and CDR2 YYEEEE. The CDR3 extends over 15 amino acids. CDR3 sequence reads: CASSFGSWGGTEAFF. The CDR3 DNA is TGTGCCAGCAGCTTCGGAAGCTGGGGAGGCACTGAAGCTTTCTTT.

V gene TRBV6-4 combines with J gene TRBJ2-1; 8 bases are shared with TRBD2. In germline, CDR1 is MRHNA, CDR2 SNTAGT. J was trimmed by 8 bases and V by 5 bases; bases with no gene match: 8. The CDR3 is 14 residues long. The CDR3 reads CASSSGTRKDEQFF. As DNA, the CDR3 is TGTGCCAGCAGTTCCGGGACTAGAAAGGATGAGCAGTTCTTC.

The chain is built from TRBV11-2 and TRBJ2-3, with 7 nucleotides matching TRBD1. Germline CDR1 is SGHAT and CDR2 is FQNNGV. There are 14 residues in the CDR3. V shed 8 bases, J shed 4 bases, and the junction held 9 bases outside the gene matches. The CDR3 region has the DNA TGTGCCAGCGATCTCTACAGGGGCGCAGATACGCAGTATTTT. Its protein is CASDLYRGADTQYF.

This chain joins TRBV15 and TRBJ1-4; TRBD1 matches 9 bases. CDR1 is LNHNV, CDR2 YYDKDF, per germline (reference sequence). The CDR3 runs to 15 residues. Germline trimming cut 8 bases from V and 5 bases from J; bases unmatched to any gene: 9. The chain's CDR3 is CATVGLDRGNEKLFF. CDR3 DNA sequence: TGTGCCACCGTCGGACTGGACAGGGGAAATGAAAAACTGTTTTTT.

V gene TRBV7-8 combines with J gene TRBJ1-1; possibly TRBD1 for D (5 bases). This CDR3 has 17 amino acids. V was pared by 1 base and J by 1 base, with 16 bases between. Per germline, CDR1 SGHVS and CDR2 FQNEAQ. The chain's CDR3 is CASSLVDSPVPNTEAFF. In nucleotides, the CDR3 is TGTGCCAGCAGCTTAGTAGACAGCCCAGTACCGAACACTGAAGCTTTCTTT.

V and J are TRBV5-1 and TRBJ2-7, with D possibly matching TRBD2 (5 bases). V shed 4 bases and J shed 2 bases, with 16 bases lying between them. Looked up from germline, CDR1 is SGHRS and CDR2 is YFSETQ. The CDR3 has 15 residues. The CDR3 loop is CASSPDSLLTYEQYF. DNA of the CDR3: TGCGCCAGCAGCCCGGACTCCTTACTTACCTACGAGCAGTACTTC.

This clone occurred a few times. The rearrangement joins TRBV9 to TRBJ2-3; 11 bases map to TRBD2. Unmatched junction bases numbered 5, after V lost 1 base and J lost 4 bases. The germline gives CDR1 SGDLS, CDR2 YYNGEE. This CDR3 region has 16 residues. CDR3 sequence (DNA): TGTGCCAGCAGCGTAATAGCGGGAGGGCCCTCAGATACGCAGTATTTT. Translation gives CASSVIAGGPSDTQYF.

This clone was picked up one time. The chain carries TRBV15 and TRBJ2-4; 9 bases are shared with TRBD1. Germline CDR1 LNHNV, CDR2 YYDKDF (reference sequence). Trimming cost V 2 bases and J 12 bases; bases outside gene matches: 5. The CDR3 is 13 residues long. The CDR3 region has the DNA TGTGCCACCAGCAGACGACAGGGGGTAGCTCAGTACTTC. Its protein product is CATSRRQGVAQYF.

The table lists this clone with a count of one. The V gene is TRBV14, the J gene TRBJ2-3, with TRBD2 identical over 7 bases. Germline assignment: CDR1 SGHDN and CDR2 FVKESK. V lost 4 bases, J lost 2 bases, and 12 bases stayed unmatched. The CDR3 totals 17 residues. The CDR3 spells CASSRIKTGGYTDTQYF. Here the CDR3 DNA reads TGTGCCAGCAGCCGGATTAAAACGGGGGGATACACAGATACGCAGTATTTT.

This chain uses TRBV4-3 with TRBJ2-1, with 7 nucleotides matching TRBD2. In germline, CDR1 is LGHNA, CDR2 YSLEER. The length of the CDR3 is 16 residues. J was trimmed by 8 bases and V by 2 bases; bases with no gene match: 12. CDR3 amino acids: CASSQKTSWAGDEQFF. CDR3 coding DNA: TGCGCCAGCAGCCAAAAAACGAGCTGGGCGGGAGATGAGCAGTTCTTC.

The chain joins TRBV20-1 to TRBJ2-3, with 9 bases aligning to TRBD2. This CDR3 has 11 amino acids. Losses at the gene ends were 3 bases for V and 11 bases for J; bases not matched to a gene: 3. CDR1 and CDR2 (germline): DFQATT, SNEGSKA (reference sequence). CDR3 protein: CSARTSGKQYF. DNA for the CDR3: TGCAGTGCTAGGACTAGCGGCAAGCAGTATTTT.

The chain combines TRBV7-3 with TRBJ2-5; 8 bases line up with TRBD1. CDR1 is SGHTA and CDR2 is FQGTGA in the germline V gene. The ends lost 5 bases at V and 9 bases at J; junction bases unmatched: 8. The CDR3 runs 13 residues. The CDR3 protein is CASSVTGVGAQYF. The CDR3, as DNA: TGTGCCAGCAGCGTGACAGGGGTTGGGGCCCAGTACTTC.